The next 30 T cell receptor beta chains were all read from a single sample in a study of human T cells and chemical hapten exposure. TCRdb redid the calling of the 5' RACE reads with MiXCR, one entry per CDR3 protein. Of around 140,000 distinct CDR3 sequences in the sample, about 4.3% were seen once. Someone pulled total RNA out of unfractionated whole blood. These receptors all come from a female donor in good health.

Ten or more counts support this clonotype. The rearrangement links TRBV14 to TRBJ2-7; D unclear. Looked up from germline, CDR1 is SGHDN and CDR2 is FVKESK. V lost 7 bases to trimming and J lost 0 bases, with 16 bases between them. The length of the CDR3 is 15 residues. The CDR3 sequence is CASTRRDGPSYEQYF. The DNA of the CDR3 is TGTGCCAGCACCAGAAGGGATGGGCCCTCCTACGAGCAGTACTTC.

The rearrangement joins TRBV6-6 to TRBJ1-1; TRBD1 matches at 7 bases. The trim removed 6 bases at V and 7 bases at J, leaving 5 bases unmatched. The CDR3 runs to 12 residues. Germline V gene lookup returns CDR1 MNHNY and CDR2 SVGAGI (reference sequence). The CDR3 loop reads CASSNRGVEAFF. In DNA, the CDR3 is TGTGCCAGCAGCAACAGGGGCGTTGAAGCTTTCTTT.

This clonotype was observed at least ten times. J is TRBJ2-5 and V is TRBV12-3 or TRBV12-4; the match to TRBD2 covers 12 bases. V trimming: 3 bases; J trimming: 5 bases; junction bases outside the gene matches: 4. The CDR3 runs to 15 residues. The CDR3: CASSLTSGGPETQYF. CDR3 nucleotide sequence: TGTGCCAGCAGTTTGACTAGCGGGGGTCCCGAGACCCAGTACTTC.

This clonotype was seen at least ten times. The chain recombines TRBV6-2 or TRBV6-3 with TRBJ2-5; 11 positions agree with TRBD2. In germline, CDR1 is MNHEY, CDR2 SVGEGT. J lost 4 bases, V lost 5 bases, and 6 bases had no gene match. The CDR3 is 15 residues long. The chain's CDR3 is CASSRRLAGLETQYF. In nucleotides, the CDR3 is TGTGCCAGCAGTCGCCGACTAGCGGGGTTAGAGACCCAGTACTTC.

The sample holds many counts of this clonotype. The chain joins TRBV16 to TRBJ1-1; TRBD1 matches 7 bases. With V trimmed by 0 bases and J by 3 bases, 1 base remained unmatched. Per the germline V gene, CDR1 is KGHSY and CDR2 is FQNENV. The CDR3 runs 14 residues. The CDR3 loop reads CASSQSDRDTEAFF. CDR3 in DNA: TGTGCCAGCAGCCAATCCGACAGGGACACTGAAGCTTTCTTT.

This clonotype has only one observation. One base away lies a much larger clone, so this may be a sequencing read error. V gene TRBV5-1 combines with J gene TRBJ1-1; 9 bases are shared with TRBD1. CDR3 length: 14 amino acids. Germline values: CDR1 SGHRS, CDR2 YFSETQ. V shed 2 bases and J 5 bases; nucleotides not matched to a gene: 4. CDR3 DNA: TGCGCCAGCAGCTTACAGGGGGCTAAGACTGAAGCTTTCTTT. It is translated as CASSLQGAKTEAFF.

This clonotype was counted ten times or more. The J gene is TRBJ1-5, the V gene TRBV7-2; a possible D gene is TRBD1 (6 bases). Germline CDR1 SGHTA, CDR2 FQGNSA. V dropped 1 base and J dropped 9 bases, with 13 bases sitting between them. This CDR3 is built from 14 residues. CDR3 amino acids: CASSLGGRLGPQHF. In DNA, the CDR3 is TGTGCCAGCAGCTTAGGGGGGCGGTTGGGGCCCCAGCATTTT.

There are many counts of this clonotype. This chain links TRBV20-1 with TRBJ2-5; D is undetermined. Germline V gene sequence: CDR1 DFQATT, CDR2 SNEGSKA (reference sequence). Trimming pared 4 bases from V and 5 bases from J, leaving 11 bases between. The CDR3 contains 12 residues. CDR3 bases: TGCAGTGCTACCCCTGCCCGCGAGACCCAGTACTTC. Translated: CSATPARETQYF.

As for this clonotype: It may be a read error: a sequence one base away is much more abundant. The V gene is TRBV5-1, the J gene TRBJ1-5, with a possible D match to TRBD1 (5 bases). Between the trimmed V and J ends, which lost 0 bases and 6 bases, there was a span of 7 bases. Germline CDR1 SGHRS, CDR2 YFSETQ. This CDR3 region has 13 residues. CDR3 bases: TGCGCCAGCAGCTTGGCAGACAGTCAGCCCCAGCATTTT. This encodes CASSLADSQPQHF.

The table lists this clonotype with many counts. CDR3 nucleotides: TGTGCCAGCAGCACGGGGACAGCCTCGAACACTGAAGCTTTCTTT. This encodes CASSTGTASNTEAFF. V gene TRBV11-1 combines with J gene TRBJ1-1, with 7 positions matching TRBD1. The V and J ends lost 5 bases and 1 base, in that order; junction bases with no gene match: 7. This CDR3 has 15 amino acids. Germline CDR1 is SGHAT and CDR2 is FQDESV (reference sequence).

This clonotype was counted ten times or more. V gene TRBV7-6 combines with J gene TRBJ2-5, with 10 bases matching TRBD1. Germline V lookup: CDR1 SGHVS, CDR2 FNYEAQ. The junction had 10 bases not matched to a gene; V was cut back by 5 bases and J by 7 bases. CDR3 length: 15 amino acids. The CDR3 protein is CASSPGQGGPGTQYF. CDR3 nucleotides: TGTGCCAGCAGCCCCGGACAGGGGGGACCAGGGACCCAGTACTTC. The full variable domain, with the rest looked up from reference TRBV7-6 and TRBJ2-5, is GAGVSQSPRYKVTKRGQDVALRCDPISGHVSLYWYRQALGQGPEFLTYFNYEAQQDKSGLPNDRFSAERPEGSISTLTIQRTEQRDSAMYRCASSPGQGGPGTQYFGPGTRLLVL.

The table lists this clonotype with many counts. This chain connects TRBV3-1 to TRBJ2-2, with a weak D call TRBD1 (6 bases). This CDR3 is built from 15 residues. CDR1 LGHDT and CDR2 YNNKEL come from the germline V gene (reference sequence). Trimming removed 0 bases from V and 6 bases from J, with 11 bases in between. CDR3 sequence: CASSQEDRFAGELFF. The CDR3 bases are TGTGCCAGCAGCCAAGAGGACAGATTCGCCGGGGAGCTGTTTTTT.

As regards this clonotype: It is likely a read error, because the conserved phenylalanine at the end of the CDR3 is missing. No DNA is shown, since the ends of the CDR3 on it are uncertain; the CDR3 is the one TCRdb lists. The chain uses TRBV30 and TRBJ2-1; the table names TRBD1, a call not compared with the DNA. The CDR3 is made up of 14 amino acids, end residues included. Looked up from germline, CDR1 is GTSNPN and CDR2 is SVGIG (reference sequence). The CDR3 region is CAWSLGGSYNEQLL.

This clonotype was observed many times. The rearrangement uses TRBV7-8 and TRBJ2-1, with a tentative D call TRBD1 (6 bases). Trimming removed 4 bases from V and 12 bases from J, with 13 bases in between. The CDR3 sequence is 12 residues long. The germline CDR1 and CDR2 sequences are SGHVS and FQNEAQ. This chain's CDR3 is CASSYLQGSQFF. CDR3 DNA sequence: TGTGCCAGCAGCTACCTACAGGGTTCGCAGTTCTTC.

This chain's CDR3 is CASSHQSTGELFF. CDR3 sequence (DNA): TGTGCCAGCAGTCATCAGAGCACCGGGGAGCTGTTTTTT. The V call is TRBV28, the J call TRBJ2-2, with D unresolved. The CDR3 spans 13 residues. Trimming removed 5 bases from V and 4 bases from J, with 8 bases in between. Per germline, CDR1 MDHEN and CDR2 SYDVKM.

Ten or more counts support this clonotype. V gene TRBV20-1 combines with J gene TRBJ1-2, with D hard to call. The CDR3 runs 11 residues. The germline V gene has CDR1 DFQATT and CDR2 SNEGSKA (reference sequence). Between the trimmed V and J ends, which lost 5 bases and 6 bases, there was a span of 10 bases. The CDR3 region is CSAATQDGYTF. CDR3 DNA sequence: TGCAGTGCTGCAACACAAGATGGCTACACCTTC.

This clonotype came up once. The CDR3 sequence: CASSPTRGYNEQFF. The CDR3 DNA reads TGTGCCAGCAGTCCGACGAGGGGTTACAATGAGCAGTTCTTC. The chain carries TRBV7-2 and TRBJ2-1, with D perhaps given as TRBD1 or TRBD2 (5 bases each). V shed 6 bases and J shed 4 bases, with 13 bases lying between them. CDR1 and CDR2 (germline): SGHTA, FQGNSA. The length of the CDR3 is 14 residues.

This clonotype appeared many times. The chain recombines TRBV7-3 with TRBJ1-1, with D tentatively TRBD1 (5 bases). The CDR3 consists of 15 residues. V was shortened by 5 bases and J by 4 bases, with 17 bases between the two germline ends. Germline CDR1 SGHTA, CDR2 FQGTGA. The CDR3 is CASSQTRVGGTEAFF. As DNA, the CDR3 is TGTGCCAGCAGCCAAACCAGGGTCGGGGGCACTGAAGCTTTCTTT. Full variable domain (missing parts from reference TRBV7-3 and TRBJ1-1): GAGVSQTPSNKVTEKGKYVELRCDPISGHTALYWYRQSLGQGPEFLIYFQGTGAADDSGLPNDRFFAVRPEGSVSTLKIQRTERGDSAVYLCASSQTRVGGTEAFFGQGTRLTVV.

This clonotype was seen many times. The chain has TRBV6-6 and TRBJ1-1; D is perhaps TRBD1 (5 bases). Germline values: CDR1 MNHNY, CDR2 SVGAGI (reference sequence). Trimming removed 8 bases from V and 1 base from J, with 8 bases in between. The CDR3 contains 12 residues. DNA of the CDR3: TGTGCCAGCGGGACGTGGAACACTGAAGCTTTCTTT. Translating gives CASGTWNTEAFF.

This clonotype came up many times. A much larger clone sits a single nucleotide away, making a read error possible. The J gene is TRBJ2-3, the V gene TRBV6-4; 7 bases agree with TRBD2. The CDR3 totals 16 residues. The ends lost 0 bases at V and 1 base at J; junction bases unmatched: 4. Looked up from germline, CDR1 is MRHNA and CDR2 is SNTAGT. CDR3 sequence: CASSDSGGGGTDTQYF. CDR3 in DNA: TGTGCCAGCAGTGACTCCGGCGGGGGAGGCACAGATACGCAGTATTTT.

This clonotype has a count of ten or more. The chain recombines TRBV19 with TRBJ2-7, with a possible D match to TRBD1 (6 bases). The CDR3 extends over 13 amino acids. Germline V CDR1 and CDR2: LNHDA, SQIVND (reference sequence). The V end lost 6 bases, the J end lost 6 bases, and 15 bases lay between the germline ends. The CDR3: CASSHTRGSEQYF. CDR3 DNA sequence: TGTGCCAGTAGCCATACAAGGGGGAGCGAGCAGTACTTC. The variable domain in full, with the rest retrieved from reference TRBV19 and TRBJ2-7, is DGGITQSPKYLFRKEGQNVTLSCEQNLNHDAMYWYRQDPGQGLRLIYYSQIVNDFQKGDIAEGYSVSREKKESFPLTVTSAQKNPTAFYLCASSHTRGSEQYFGPGTRLTVT.

This clonotype was counted many times. This chain links TRBV7-8 with TRBJ2-3; 7 bases map to TRBD1. The V segment lost 5 bases and the J segment 3 bases; nucleotides outside the gene matches: 11. Germline loops: CDR1 SGHVS, CDR2 FQNEAQ. CDR3 length: 16 amino acids. The CDR3 loop reads CASSLRVGGRTDTQYF. CDR3 nucleotide sequence: TGTGCCAGCAGCCTAAGAGTAGGGGGCCGAACAGATACGCAGTATTTT. The complete variable domain, with remaining parts taken from reference TRBV7-8 and TRBJ2-3, reads GAGVSQSPRYKVAKRGQDVALRCDPISGHVSLFWYQQALGQGPEFLTYFQNEAQLDKSGLPSDRFFAERPEGSVSTLKIQRTQQEDSAVYLCASSLRVGGRTDTQYFGPGTRLTVL.

Points on this clonotype: One base away lies a much larger clone, so this may be a sequencing read error. The genes are TRBV12-3 or TRBV12-4 and TRBJ1-4; no clear D gene. The CDR3 length is 13 residues. Trimming left V 3 bases short and J 10 bases short, with 12 bases between. CDR3 DNA sequence: TGTGCCAGCAGTTTCCCCCCAGCTGGAAAACTGTTTTTT. The encoded protein is CASSFPPAGKLFF.

This clonotype was detected many times. The V call is TRBV12-5, the J call TRBJ1-2; no definite D call. Germline V gene sequence: CDR1 LGHNT, CDR2 FRNRAP. Trimming left V 4 bases short and J 8 bases short, with 11 bases between. The CDR3 contains 12 residues. CDR3 in DNA: TGTGCTAGTGGTTCACCTGGCGGCGGCTACACCTTC. Translation gives CASGSPGGGYTF.

This clonotype occurred many times. The chain links TRBV28 to TRBJ2-1; D is undetermined. V was cut by 6 bases and J by 3 bases, with 12 bases left in between. The germline V gene has CDR1 MDHEN and CDR2 SYDVKM. The CDR3 spans 14 residues. CDR3 nucleotides: TGTGCCAGCAGGTCCTTGCTCAACTACAATGAGCAGTTCTTC. Its translation: CASRSLLNYNEQFF.

In this sample, this clonotype turned up many times. The CDR3 coding sequence is TGTGCCAGCAGCAGCGCCGACAGGGGGAACACTGAAGCTTTCTTT. Its translation is CASSSADRGNTEAFF. The chain carries TRBV3-1 and TRBJ1-1, with 8 positions matching TRBD1. V lost 5 bases to trimming and J lost 1 base; unmatched junction nucleotides: 6. Germline CDR1 LGHDT, CDR2 YNNKEL (reference sequence). The CDR3 is 15 residues long.

Ten or more counts support this clonotype. The chain joins TRBV27 to TRBJ2-4, with D possibly TRBD1 on 6 matching bases. This CDR3 spans 17 amino acids. V was pared by 3 bases and J by 0 bases, with 15 bases between. The V gene's germline CDR1 is MNHEY and CDR2 SMNVEV (reference sequence). The CDR3 DNA sequence: TGTGCCAGCAGTTTTGGTTGGGGGCAACTAGCCAAAAACATTCAGTACTTC. Its protein is CASSFGWGQLAKNIQYF.

This clonotype occurred many times. V gene TRBV20-1 combines with J gene TRBJ1-2, with D unclear. Germline CDR1 DFQATT, CDR2 SNEGSKA (reference sequence). The V and J ends lost 1 base and 2 bases respectively, with 11 bases between them. The CDR3 sequence is 14 residues long. The CDR3 region has the DNA TGCAGTGCTAGAGGGGCCCAGACGAACTATGGCTACACCTTC. Encoded protein: CSARGAQTNYGYTF.

This clonotype was counted at least ten times. The V and J genes are TRBV5-1 and TRBJ2-1; 13 bases fit TRBD2. CDR3 size: 15 residues. CDR1 SGHRS and CDR2 YFSETQ come from the germline V gene. The V gene end was trimmed by 4 bases and the J gene end by 12 bases; junction bases not matched to a gene: 10. The CDR3 DNA sequence: TGCGCCAGCAGCCCGGGACTAGCGGGGAGGCCGCGGCAGTTCTTC. Translating gives CASSPGLAGRPRQFF.

This clonotype was found many times. The V gene is TRBV4-1, the J gene TRBJ2-3; a weak D match, TRBD2 (5 bases). V lost 6 bases and J lost 3, with 13 bases in between. CDR1 is MGHRA and CDR2 is YSYEKL in the germline V gene. The CDR3 length is 14 residues. The CDR3 spells CASSPRGLTDTQYF. The CDR3 DNA is TGCGCCAGCAGTCCCCGGGGTTTAACAGATACGCAGTATTTT.